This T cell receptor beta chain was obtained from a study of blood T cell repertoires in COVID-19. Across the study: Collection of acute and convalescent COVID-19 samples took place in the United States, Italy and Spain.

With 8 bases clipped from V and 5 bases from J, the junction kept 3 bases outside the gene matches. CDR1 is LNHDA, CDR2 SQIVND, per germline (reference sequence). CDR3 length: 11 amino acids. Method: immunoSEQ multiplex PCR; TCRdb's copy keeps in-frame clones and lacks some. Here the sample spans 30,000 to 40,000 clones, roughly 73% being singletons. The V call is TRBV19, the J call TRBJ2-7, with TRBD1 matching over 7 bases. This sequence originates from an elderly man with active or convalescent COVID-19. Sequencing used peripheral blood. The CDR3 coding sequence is TGTGCCAGTGAACAGGGGCACGAGCAGTACTTC. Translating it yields CASEQGHEQYF.